This TCR beta chain was obtained from a study of early T cells in non-severe SARS-CoV-2 infection. Study as a whole: Unsorted whole-blood RNA was sequenced in bulk, leaving chains unpaired.

This clonotype has a count of ten or more. The protocol attached unique molecular identifiers to individual cDNA molecules. TCRdb reprocessed the 5' RACE reads via MiXCR and lists one record per CDR3 protein. The data show about 22,000 distinct CDR3 sequences, less than 5.5% seen once. The sequencing sample was made of whole blood. The sequence was obtained from an adult who was a healthcare worker with PCR-confirmed SARS-CoV-2 infection or an uninfected control (not recorded which).

The CDR3 DNA is TGTGCCAGCAGCTTCCCAGGCACAGATACGCAGTATTTT. It yields the protein CASSFPGTDTQYF. V and J are TRBV7-8 and TRBJ2-3; D is unresolved. V was clipped by 3 bases and J by 1 base, with 5 bases between them. The CDR3 totals 13 residues. Germline V gene sequence: CDR1 SGHVS, CDR2 FQNEAQ.